This T cell receptor (beta chain) was sequenced during a study of CD4 T cells in relation to SARS-CoV-2 and coronaviruses (dated by TCRdb to the early 2020s). About the investigation overall: The ViraFEST assay cultured PBMCs with antigen for roughly nine days, then sequenced TCR beta CDR3s to find antigen-specific clonal expansions. The negative reference condition was either a culture with an HIV-1 Nef peptide pool or a culture with no peptide. Patient-derived lymphoblastoid cell lines were used to map the HLA restriction of shared crossreactive spike epitopes. The study assessed, at the TCR clonotype level, memory CD4+ T cell crossreactivity between SARS-CoV-2 and common cold coronavirus spike proteins. The Adaptive Biotechnologies TCR-sequencing kit was used to sequence samples from a few pre-COVID donors and the naive versus memory experiments, while other data came from Illumina-based sequencing. A different TCR-beta assay, based on Illumina, was used to sequence expansion assays from other donors in the study. Points the paper makes about the study in general: Crossreactivity analysis centred on spike protein, so crossreactivity against other viral proteins was not assessed. In about 71% of donors, memory CD4+ clonotypes turned up that crossrecognized SARS-CoV-2 and at least one common cold coronavirus spike. Crossreactive clones showed significantly weaker SARS-CoV-2-driven expansion than monoreactive clones, consistent with antigenic imprinting. The study was limited by small numbers of patients and tested TCRs. No donor contributed both pre-pandemic and post-infection samples, which limited tracing the source of pre-existing responses.

Trimming leaves V shorter by 0 bases and J shorter by 13 bases, with the junction holding 9 bases beyond the gene matches. Inclusive of the bounding cysteine and phenylalanine, the CDR3 is 14 residues long. The only DNA kept is the CDR3, 42 bases in frame from the first base. CDR1 SGHAT and CDR2 FQNNGV are derived from the germline V gene. As concerns this clone: The clone's antigen remains unknown. Base qualities were left out, and no much larger clone turns up one base away.

The library was generated by the immunoSEQ multiplex PCR assay. Processing in the source paper ran as follows. Preprocessing removed nonproductive sequences and CDR3s not starting with C, not ending with F or W, or shorter than 7 amino acids. Antigen-specific clonotypes were called with the MANAFEST web app on the basis of expansion relative to the reference and to other culture wells. A clone counted as positive if significantly expanded in 2 of 3 replicate wells versus the reference culture at FDR below 0.05. Positive clones also required significant expansion versus all other tandem wells and an odds ratio above 5. CDR3 homology was measured as pairwise Levenshtein distance, computed with the stringdist R package after trimming three terminal residues from each end. As stored in TCRdb, this immuneACCESS dataset retains in-frame rearrangements with V and J assigned. A fraction of the clones does not appear; measured against another copy, unresolved V genes explain less than half of the discrepancy, and the remainder lacks a known reason. From that table come the V and J calls and clone size; the DNA was used to work out D and trimming. The table for this sample lists 24,000 or so clones; 76% of them were counted only once. The ten largest clones capture 21% of the sample.

CD4+ T cells from unexposed donors were collected before the COVID-19 pandemic (2011-2018). The EasySep CD4+ T cell isolation kit was used to isolate CD4+ T cells once the cultures had run for more than 8 days. As cell number allowed, CD4+ T cells from unexposed donors were tested for reactivity to SARS-CoV-2 S and N and to four common cold coronavirus spike pools. Each well received 2 million to 2.5 million PBMCs, cultured in IMDM supplemented with around 5% human AB serum and 9.5 to 10 IU/ml IL-2. Half of the culture medium was replaced with fresh IL-2-containing medium on days 3 and 7. In general, every peptide culture condition was set up in three replicate wells. The leukapheresis product used for the unexposed donors was purchased from a commercial source. PBMCs were isolated from leukapheresis product or whole blood by Ficoll-Paque PLUS gradient centrifugation. The PBMCs went either fresh into the expansion assay or into cryopreservation at -140 degrees C. The QIAamp Micro DNA Kit was used to extract genomic DNA from the CD4+ T cells.

Sample: CD4+ T cells from PBMCs, cultured in vitro. This TCR derives from a human donor in good health. The V gene is TRBV11-2 and the J gene is TRBJ2-1; 7 bases in the junction line up with TRBD2. The sequenced DNA: TGTGCCAGCAGCTTAGACAGACTCGGGGGGTTACAGTTCTTC. The encoded protein is CASSLDRLGGLQFF.